Only a few counts were recorded for the clone carrying this T cell receptor (beta chain). Its antigen is as yet unknown. The Oncomine TCR Beta short-read assay was what sequenced the DNA obtained from cultured CD4+ T cells. The authors extracted genomic DNA from cultured CD4+ T cells. TCRdb processed the PCR reads anew with MiXCR; each CDR3 protein has one entry. Of about 21,000 distinct CDR3 sequences listed, roughly 29% are singletons. The V and J ends lost 4 bases and 3 bases, in that order; junction bases with no gene match: 9. The germline gives CDR1 SGHDT, CDR2 YYEEEE. The CDR3 is 15 residues long. The entry originates in a study of vaccination and CD4 T cells after COVID-19. Treatment described: roughly 11-day PBMC culture with coronavirus spike peptide pools or control peptides (ViraFEST assay). First, ViraFEST expanded antigen-specific T cells with peptide pools, and next it sequenced the TCRs.

Source material: cultured CD4+ T cells from blood. The clonotype was recovered from a human donor with COVID-19. V and J are TRBV5-6 and TRBJ1-2; 7 bases align to TRBD1. The DNA for the CDR3 is TGTGCCAGCAGCCCCCGGATCGACAGGGACTATGGCTACACCTTC. Its protein product is CASSPRIDRDYGYTF. Full variable domain (outside the CDR3, taken from reference TRBV5-6 and TRBJ1-2): DAGVTQSPTHLIKTRGQQVTLRCSPKSGHDTVSWYQQALGQGPQFIFQYYEEEERQRGNFPDRFSGHQFPNYSSELNVNALLLGDSALYLCASSPRIDRDYGYTFGSGTRLTVV.